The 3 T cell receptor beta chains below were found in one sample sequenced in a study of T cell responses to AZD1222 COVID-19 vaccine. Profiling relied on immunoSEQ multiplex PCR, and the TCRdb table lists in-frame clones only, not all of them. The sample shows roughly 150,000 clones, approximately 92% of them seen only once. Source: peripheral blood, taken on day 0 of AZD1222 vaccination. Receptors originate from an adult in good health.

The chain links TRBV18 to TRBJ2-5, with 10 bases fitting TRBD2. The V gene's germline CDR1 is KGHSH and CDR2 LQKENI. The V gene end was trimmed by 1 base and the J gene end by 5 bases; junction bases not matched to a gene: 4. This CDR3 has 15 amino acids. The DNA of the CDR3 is TGTGCCAGCTCACCACTAGCGGGGGGTTTCGAGACCCAGTACTTC. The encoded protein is CASSPLAGGFETQYF. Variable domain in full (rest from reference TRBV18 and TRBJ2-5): NAGVMQNPRHLVRRRGQEARLRCSPMKGHSHVYWYRQLPEEGLKFMVYLQKENIIDESGMPKERFSAEFPKEGPSILRIQQVVRGDSAAYFCASSPLAGGFETQYFGPGTRLLVL.

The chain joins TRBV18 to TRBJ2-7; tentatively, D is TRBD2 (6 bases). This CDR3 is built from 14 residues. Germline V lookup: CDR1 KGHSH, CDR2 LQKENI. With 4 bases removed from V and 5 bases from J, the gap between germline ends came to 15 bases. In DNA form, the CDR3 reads TGTGCCAGCTCACGCCCGGGTCCGGGGGACGAGCAGTACTTC. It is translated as CASSRPGPGDEQYF. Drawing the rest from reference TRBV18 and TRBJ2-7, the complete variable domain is NAGVMQNPRHLVRRRGQEARLRCSPMKGHSHVYWYRQLPEEGLKFMVYLQKENIIDESGMPKERFSAEFPKEGPSILRIQQVVRGDSAAYFCASSRPGPGDEQYFGPGTRLTVT.

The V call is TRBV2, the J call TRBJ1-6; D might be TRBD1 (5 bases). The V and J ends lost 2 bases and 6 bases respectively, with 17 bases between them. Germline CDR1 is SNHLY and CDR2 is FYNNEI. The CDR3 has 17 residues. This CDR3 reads CASSEIRRGPGNSPLHF. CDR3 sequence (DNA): TGTGCCAGCAGTGAAATTCGCCGGGGCCCCGGTAATTCACCCCTCCACTTT.